This TCR beta chain derives from a study of blood T cell repertoires in COVID-19. Study in general: The analysed material was cDNA or gDNA that came from T cells, B-cell-depleted T cells, or PBMCs.

The CDR3 has 15 amino acids. The germline CDR1 and CDR2 sequences are MNHEY and SMNVEV (reference sequence). With 6 bases clipped from V and 15 bases from J, the junction kept 14 bases outside the gene matches. TCRdb's table, derived via immunoSEQ multiplex PCR, lists solely in-frame clones and lacks some. The sample carries 140,000 to 150,000 clones, 80% to 85% recorded once. Sequencing used peripheral blood. The TCR originated in a human donor in a cohort sampled during active COVID-19. The rearrangement links TRBV27 to TRBJ2-1; 13 bases fit TRBD2. The CDR3 bases are TGTGCCAGCAGGGGGGGACTAGCGGGACCGGAATACAGGTTCTTC. Its protein is CASRGGLAGPEYRFF.